This T cell receptor beta chain was recovered during a study of radiation and T cells in renal cell carcinoma. Clones were sequenced by immunoSEQ multiplex PCR, and TCRdb holds only the in-frame ones, with some missing. The repertoire consists of 140,000 to 150,000 clones, with 70% to 90% occurring once and the leading ten covering roughly 17%. Time point indicated: blood 4 weeks post-SBRT, at nephrectomy. Treatment indicated: 15 Gy SBRT to primary tumor, nephrectomy 4 weeks later. The V gene lost 7 bases and the J gene lost 0 bases, with 10 bases spanning the gap. Germline V lookup: CDR1 SGHTA, CDR2 FQGNSA. This CDR3 is 14 amino acids long.

Sequences were derived from blood, sampled from a patient whose treatment included radiotherapy and nephrectomy. This TCR came from a woman aged 50 to 60 with renal cell carcinoma. The chain uses TRBV7-2 and TRBJ2-1; the D is unclear. CDR3 loop: CASTTSPSYNEQFF. CDR3 nucleotides: TGTGCCAGCACCACCTCCCCCTCCTACAATGAGCAGTTCTTC. Drawing the rest from reference TRBV7-2 and TRBJ2-1, the complete variable domain is GAGVSQSPSNKVTEKGKDVELRCDPISGHTALYWYRQSLGQGLEFLIYFQGNSAPDKSGLPSDRFSAERTGGSVSTLTIQRTQQEDSAVYLCASTTSPSYNEQFFGPGTRLTVL.